The rows below give T cell receptor beta chains drawn from one sample of a study of blood T cell repertoires in COVID-19. Clones were read by immunoSEQ multiplex PCR, and TCRdb kept only the in-frame ones, dropping some. The repertoire has approximately 94,000 clones, 80% of them found once; the top ten carry around 29%. Sequencing input: peripheral blood. These TCRs come from a man in his 70s with active or convalescent COVID-19. Each CDR3 is given with its conserved first and last residue.

V,CDR3
TRBV11-2,CASSLAGRVKKETQYF
TRBV4-3,CASSQGTSGRTEQFF
TRBV5-6,CASSPSPGSNQPQHF
TRBV7-3,CASSFGLAGKGEQFF
TRBV5-1,CASSLEQLTDTQYF
TRBV7-8,CASSFETGNNSPLHF
TRBV24-1,CATSDFLGVEQYF
TRBV9,CASSVDWRTSEGYEQFF
TRBV21-1,CASSRVTGSSYNEQFF
TRBV6-5,CASTGLVNTGELFF
TRBV25-1,CASSGQGVLHYGYTF
TRBV20-1,CSATRGGEQYF
TRBV18,CASSDDMNTEAFF
TRBV7-8,CASSWDPGQVHFSSYEQYF
TRBV28,CASTQAGADYGYTF
TRBV6-5,CATKMGGASGELFF
TRBV19,CASSIDASAGGRYNEQFF
TRBV7-2,CASSVSGQPYEQYF
TRBV24-1,CATSDFRGGANTGELFF
TRBV7-9,CASSSDYYEQYF
TRBV7-8,CASSLEGARSYEQYF
TRBV3-1/TRBV3-2,CASSQEGRVDGYTF
TRBV28,CASSFRQDYSPLHF
TRBV5-1,CASSPTSRVGTDTQYF
TRBV2,CASITGGEITEAFF
TRBV19,CASSIGPGLQGYTF
TRBV7-6,CASSSGQGTGEQYF
TRBV28,CASSSGTGGVYGYTF
TRBV7-9,CASSSGTRTFGELFF
TRBV15,CATSRPGNTEAFF
TRBV5-1,CATQEPGLGRYRVIHEQYF
TRBV4-2,CASSQELAVKQETQYF
TRBV29-1,CSAGQGAPNTEAFF
TRBV3-1/TRBV3-2,CASSSPTGNSYEQYF
TRBV19,CASRKKGTGANNSPLHF